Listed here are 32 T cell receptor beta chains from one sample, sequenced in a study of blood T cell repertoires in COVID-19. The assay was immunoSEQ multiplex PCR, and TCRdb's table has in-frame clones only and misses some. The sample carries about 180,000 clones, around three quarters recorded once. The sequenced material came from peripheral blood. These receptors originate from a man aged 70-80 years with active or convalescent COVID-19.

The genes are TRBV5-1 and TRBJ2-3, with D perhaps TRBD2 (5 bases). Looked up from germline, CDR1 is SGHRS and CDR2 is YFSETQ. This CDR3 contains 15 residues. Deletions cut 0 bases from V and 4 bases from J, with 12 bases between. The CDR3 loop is CASSLVARGADTQYF. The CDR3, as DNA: TGCGCCAGCAGCTTGGTTGCTCGGGGTGCAGATACGCAGTATTTT.

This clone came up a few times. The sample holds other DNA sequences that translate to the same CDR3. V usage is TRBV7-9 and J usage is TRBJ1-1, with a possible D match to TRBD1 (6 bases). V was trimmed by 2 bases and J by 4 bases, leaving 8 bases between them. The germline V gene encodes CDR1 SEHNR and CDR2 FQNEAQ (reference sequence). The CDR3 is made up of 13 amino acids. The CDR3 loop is CASSLQGSTEAFF. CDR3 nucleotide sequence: TGTGCCAGCAGCTTACAGGGGAGCACTGAAGCTTTCTTT.

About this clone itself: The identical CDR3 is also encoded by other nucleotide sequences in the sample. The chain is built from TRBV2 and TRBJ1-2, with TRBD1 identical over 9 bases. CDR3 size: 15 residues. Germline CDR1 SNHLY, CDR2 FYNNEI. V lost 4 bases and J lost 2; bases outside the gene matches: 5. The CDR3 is CASSANRGPNYGYTF. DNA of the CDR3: TGTGCCAGCAGTGCCAACAGGGGGCCCAACTATGGCTACACCTTC.

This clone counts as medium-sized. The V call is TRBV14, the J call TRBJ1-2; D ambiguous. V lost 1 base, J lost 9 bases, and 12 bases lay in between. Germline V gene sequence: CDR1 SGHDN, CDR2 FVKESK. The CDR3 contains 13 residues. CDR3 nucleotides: TGTGCCAGCAGCCAAGTCCAGCGCGGAAGCTACACCTTC. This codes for CASSQVQRGSYTF.

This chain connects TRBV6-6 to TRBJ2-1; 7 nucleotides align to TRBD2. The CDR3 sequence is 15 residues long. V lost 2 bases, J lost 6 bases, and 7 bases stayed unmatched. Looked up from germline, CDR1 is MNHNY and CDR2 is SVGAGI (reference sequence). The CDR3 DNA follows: TGTGCCAGCAGTTACGGGGCGGGAGTCAGCAATGAGCAGTTCTTC. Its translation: CASSYGAGVSNEQFF.

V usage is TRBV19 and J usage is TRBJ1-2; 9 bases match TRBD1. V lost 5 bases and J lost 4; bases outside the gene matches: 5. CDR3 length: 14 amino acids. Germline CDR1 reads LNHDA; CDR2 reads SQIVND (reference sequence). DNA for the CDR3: TGTGCCAGTAGTTCGGGACAGGGCCCCTATGGCTACACCTTC. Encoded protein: CASSSGQGPYGYTF.

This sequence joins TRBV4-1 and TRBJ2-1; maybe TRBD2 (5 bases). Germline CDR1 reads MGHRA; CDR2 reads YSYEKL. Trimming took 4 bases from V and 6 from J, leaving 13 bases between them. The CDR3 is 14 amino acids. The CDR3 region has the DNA TGCGCCAGCAGCCTACGACGGGATACCAATGAGCAGTTCTTC. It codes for CASSLRRDTNEQFF.

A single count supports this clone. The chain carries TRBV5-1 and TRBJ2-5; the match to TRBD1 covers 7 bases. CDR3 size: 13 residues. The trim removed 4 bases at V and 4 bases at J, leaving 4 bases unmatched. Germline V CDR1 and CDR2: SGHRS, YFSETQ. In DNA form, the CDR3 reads TGCGCCAGCAGCGCAGGGGGTCGAGAGACCCAGTACTTC. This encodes CASSAGGRETQYF. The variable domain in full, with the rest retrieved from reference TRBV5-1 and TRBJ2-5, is KAGVTQTPRYLIKTRGQQVTLSCSPISGHRSVSWYQQTPGQGLQFLFEYFSETQRNKGNFPGRFSGRQFSNSRSEMNVSTLELGDSALYLCASSAGGRETQYFGPGTRLLVL.

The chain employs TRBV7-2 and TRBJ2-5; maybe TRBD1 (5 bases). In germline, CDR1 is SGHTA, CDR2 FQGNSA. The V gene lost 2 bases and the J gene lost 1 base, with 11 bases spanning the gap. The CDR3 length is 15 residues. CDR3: CASSLRGTSQETQYF. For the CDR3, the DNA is TGTGCCAGCAGCTTAAGGGGTACGAGCCAAGAGACCCAGTACTTC.

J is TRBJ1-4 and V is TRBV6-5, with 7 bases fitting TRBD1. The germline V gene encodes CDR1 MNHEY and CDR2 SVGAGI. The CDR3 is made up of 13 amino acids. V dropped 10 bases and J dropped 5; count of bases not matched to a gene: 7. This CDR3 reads CATSGQRNEKLFF. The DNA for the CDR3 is TGTGCCACCTCGGGACAGAGAAATGAAAAACTGTTTTTT.

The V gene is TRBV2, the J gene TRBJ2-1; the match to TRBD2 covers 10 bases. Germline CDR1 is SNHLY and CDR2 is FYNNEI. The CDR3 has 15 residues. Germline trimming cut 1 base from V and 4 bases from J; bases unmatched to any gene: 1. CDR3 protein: CASSEGSGGYNEQFF. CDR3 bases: TGTGCCAGCAGTGAAGGTAGCGGGGGGTACAATGAGCAGTTCTTC.

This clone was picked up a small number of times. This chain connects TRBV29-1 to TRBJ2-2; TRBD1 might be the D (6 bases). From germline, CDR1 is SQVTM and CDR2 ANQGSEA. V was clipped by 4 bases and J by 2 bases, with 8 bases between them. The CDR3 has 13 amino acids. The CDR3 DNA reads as TGCAGCGTTGCCAGGGGTAACACCGGGGAGCTGTTTTTT. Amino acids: CSVARGNTGELFF.

CDR3 DNA: TGTGCCAGCAGCTGGGCAGGGCTCGAGCAGTACTTC. Protein: CASSWAGLEQYF. J is TRBJ2-7 and V is TRBV5-6; D possibly corresponds to TRBD1 (5 bases). Trimming took 3 bases from V and 6 from J, leaving 10 bases between them. This CDR3 is 12 amino acids long. Germline V gene sequence: CDR1 SGHDT, CDR2 YYEEEE.

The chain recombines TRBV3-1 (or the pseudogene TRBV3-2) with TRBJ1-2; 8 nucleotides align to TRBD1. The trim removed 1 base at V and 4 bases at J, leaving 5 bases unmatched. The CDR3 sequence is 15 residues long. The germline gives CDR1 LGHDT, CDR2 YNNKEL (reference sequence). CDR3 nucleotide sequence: TGTGCCAGCAGCCAAGGACAGGGGCGGTCCTATGGCTACACCTTC. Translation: CASSQGQGRSYGYTF.

The CDR3 is CASSPRDRGTGNTIYF. The CDR3 DNA is TGTGCCAGCAGTCCCCGGGACAGGGGAACTGGAAACACCATATATTTT. The V and J genes are TRBV27 and TRBJ1-3; 10 bases match TRBD1. V shed 5 bases and J 2 bases; nucleotides not matched to a gene: 6. Germline V gene lookup returns CDR1 MNHEY and CDR2 SMNVEV (reference sequence). The CDR3 is 16 amino acids.

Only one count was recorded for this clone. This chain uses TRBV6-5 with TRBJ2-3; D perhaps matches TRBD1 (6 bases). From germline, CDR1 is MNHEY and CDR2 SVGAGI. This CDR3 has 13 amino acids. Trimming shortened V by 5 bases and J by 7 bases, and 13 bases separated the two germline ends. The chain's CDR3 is CASSRSGENTQYF. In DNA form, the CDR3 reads TGTGCCAGCAGTAGATCAGGGGAAAATACGCAGTATTTT.

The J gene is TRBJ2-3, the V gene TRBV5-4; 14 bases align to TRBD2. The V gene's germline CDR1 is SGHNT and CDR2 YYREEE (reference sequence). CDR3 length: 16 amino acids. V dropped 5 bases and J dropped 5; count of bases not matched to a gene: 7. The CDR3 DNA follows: TGTGCCAGCAGTTCAGGGACTAGCGGGGGACAAGATACGCAGTATTTT. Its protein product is CASSSGTSGGQDTQYF.

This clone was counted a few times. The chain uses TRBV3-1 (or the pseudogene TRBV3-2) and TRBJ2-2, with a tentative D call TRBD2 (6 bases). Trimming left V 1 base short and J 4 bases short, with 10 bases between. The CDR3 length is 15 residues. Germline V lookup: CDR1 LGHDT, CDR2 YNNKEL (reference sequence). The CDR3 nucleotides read TGTGCCAGCAGCCAAGGGGCGGGGAGCACCGGGGAGCTGTTTTTT. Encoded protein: CASSQGAGSTGELFF.

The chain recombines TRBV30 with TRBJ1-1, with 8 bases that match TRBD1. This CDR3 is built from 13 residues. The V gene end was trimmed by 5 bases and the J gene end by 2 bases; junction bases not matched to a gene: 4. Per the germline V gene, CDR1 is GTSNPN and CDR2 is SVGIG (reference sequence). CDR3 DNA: TGTGCCTGGTATGACAGGGGAAACACTGAAGCTTTCTTT. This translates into CAWYDRGNTEAFF. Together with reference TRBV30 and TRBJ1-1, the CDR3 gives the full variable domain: SQTIHQWPATLVQPVGSPLSLECTVEGTSNPNLYWYRQAAGRGLQLLFYSVGIGQISSEVPQNLSASRPQDRQFILSSKKLLLSDSGFYLCAWYDRGNTEAFFGQGTRLTVV.

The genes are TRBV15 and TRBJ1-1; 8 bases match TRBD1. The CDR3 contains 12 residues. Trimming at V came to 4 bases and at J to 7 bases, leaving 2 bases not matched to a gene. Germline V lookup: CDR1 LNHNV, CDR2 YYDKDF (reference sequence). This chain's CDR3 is CATSIQGDEAFF. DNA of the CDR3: TGTGCCACCAGCATACAGGGGGATGAAGCTTTCTTT. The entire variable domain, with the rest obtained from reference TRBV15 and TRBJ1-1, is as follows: DAMVIQNPRYQVTQFGKPVTLSCSQTLNHNVMYWYQQKSSQAPKLLFHYYDKDFNNEADTPDNFQSRRPNTSFCFLDIRSPGLGDTAMYLCATSIQGDEAFFGQGTRLTVV.

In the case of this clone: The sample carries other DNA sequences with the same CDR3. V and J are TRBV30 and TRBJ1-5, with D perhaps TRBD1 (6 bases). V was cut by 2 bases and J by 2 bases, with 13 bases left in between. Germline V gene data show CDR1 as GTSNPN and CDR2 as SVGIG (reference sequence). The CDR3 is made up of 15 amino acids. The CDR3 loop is CAWSRSGAGNQPQHF. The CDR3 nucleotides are TGTGCCTGGAGTAGATCAGGGGCGGGCAATCAGCCCCAGCATTTT. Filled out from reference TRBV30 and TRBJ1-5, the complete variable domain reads SQTIHQWPATLVQPVGSPLSLECTVEGTSNPNLYWYRQAAGRGLQLLFYSVGIGQISSEVPQNLSASRPQDRQFILSSKKLLLSDSGFYLCAWSRSGAGNQPQHFGDGTRLSIL.

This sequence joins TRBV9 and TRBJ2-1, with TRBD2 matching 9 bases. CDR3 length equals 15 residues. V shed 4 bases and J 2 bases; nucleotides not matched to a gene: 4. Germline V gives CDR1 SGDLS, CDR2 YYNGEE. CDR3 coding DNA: TGTGCCAGCAGCCAGGCGGGGGGGGCCTACAATGAGCAGTTCTTC. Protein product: CASSQAGGAYNEQFF.

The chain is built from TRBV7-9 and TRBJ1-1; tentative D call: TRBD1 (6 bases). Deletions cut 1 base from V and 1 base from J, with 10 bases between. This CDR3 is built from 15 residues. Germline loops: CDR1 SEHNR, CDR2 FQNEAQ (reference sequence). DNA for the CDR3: TGTGCCAGCAGCTTAGGGGGGACATCGAACACTGAAGCTTTCTTT. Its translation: CASSLGGTSNTEAFF. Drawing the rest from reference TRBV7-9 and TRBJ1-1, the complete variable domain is DTGVSQNPRHKITKRGQNVTFRCDPISEHNRLYWYRQTLGQGPEFLTYFQNEAQLEKSRLLSDRFSAERPKGSFSTLEIQRTEQGDSAMYLCASSLGGTSNTEAFFGQGTRLTVV.

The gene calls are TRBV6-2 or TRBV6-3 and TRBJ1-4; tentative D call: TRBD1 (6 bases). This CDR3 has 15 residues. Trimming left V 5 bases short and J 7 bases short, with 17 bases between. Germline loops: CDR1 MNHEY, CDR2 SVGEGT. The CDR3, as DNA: TGTGCCAGCAGTGACCACGGGGGGGCTGGTGAAAAACTGTTTTTT. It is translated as CASSDHGGAGEKLFF.

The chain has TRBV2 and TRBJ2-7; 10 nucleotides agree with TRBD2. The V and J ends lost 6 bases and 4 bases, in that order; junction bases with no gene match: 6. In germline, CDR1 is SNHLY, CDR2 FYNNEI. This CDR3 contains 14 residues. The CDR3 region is CASREREGPYEQYF. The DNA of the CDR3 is TGTGCCAGCAGGGAGCGGGAGGGCCCGTACGAGCAGTACTTC.

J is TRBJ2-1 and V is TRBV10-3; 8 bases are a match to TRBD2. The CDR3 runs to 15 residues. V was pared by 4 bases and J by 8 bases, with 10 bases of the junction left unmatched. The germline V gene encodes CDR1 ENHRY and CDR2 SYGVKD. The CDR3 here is CAISGGRSVSHEQFF. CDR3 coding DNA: TGTGCCATCAGTGGCGGGAGGTCTGTAAGCCATGAGCAGTTCTTC.

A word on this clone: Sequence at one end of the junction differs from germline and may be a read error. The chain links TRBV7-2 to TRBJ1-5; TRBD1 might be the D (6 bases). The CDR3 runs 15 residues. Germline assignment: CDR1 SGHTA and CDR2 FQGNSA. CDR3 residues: CAGSLQGTSNQPQHF. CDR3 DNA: TGTGCCGGCAGCTTACAGGGCACGAGCAATCAGCCCCAGCATTTT.

The CDR3 coding sequence is TGTGCCAGCAGTTTCCGACCCCCGGACAGTTTAGGAAACACCATATATTTT. Protein product: CASSFRPPDSLGNTIYF. The chain joins TRBV27 to TRBJ1-3; possibly TRBD1 for D (6 bases). The V gene's germline CDR1 is MNHEY and CDR2 SMNVEV (reference sequence). V shed 3 bases and J shed 4 bases, with 19 bases lying between them. This CDR3 is 17 amino acids long.

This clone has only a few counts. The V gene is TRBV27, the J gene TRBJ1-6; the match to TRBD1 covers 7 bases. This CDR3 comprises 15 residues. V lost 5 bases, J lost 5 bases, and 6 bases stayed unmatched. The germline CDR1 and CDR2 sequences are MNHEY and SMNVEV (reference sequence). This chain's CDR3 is CASSPTGVNNSPLHF. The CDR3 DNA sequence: TGTGCCAGCAGTCCCACAGGGGTCAATAATTCACCCCTCCACTTT.

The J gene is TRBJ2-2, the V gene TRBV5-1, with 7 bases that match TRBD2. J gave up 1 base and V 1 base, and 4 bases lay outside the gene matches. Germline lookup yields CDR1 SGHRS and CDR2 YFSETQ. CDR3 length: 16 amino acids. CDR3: CASSLTPGGNTGELFF. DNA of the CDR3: TGCGCCAGCAGCTTGACCCCGGGGGGGAACACCGGGGAGCTGTTTTTT.

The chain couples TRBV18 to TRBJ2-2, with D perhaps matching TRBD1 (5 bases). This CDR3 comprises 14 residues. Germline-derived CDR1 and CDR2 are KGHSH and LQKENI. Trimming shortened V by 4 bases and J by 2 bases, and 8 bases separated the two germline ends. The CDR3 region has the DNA TGTGCCAGCTCACAAGGGGTAAACACCGGGGAGCTGTTTTTT. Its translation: CASSQGVNTGELFF.

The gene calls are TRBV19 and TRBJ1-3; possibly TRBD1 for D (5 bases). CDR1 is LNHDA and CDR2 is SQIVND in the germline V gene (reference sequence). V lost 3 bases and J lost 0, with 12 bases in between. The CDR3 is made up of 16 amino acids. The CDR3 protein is CASSMGLPVSGNTIYF. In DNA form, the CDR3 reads TGTGCCAGTAGTATGGGACTTCCAGTCTCTGGAAACACCATATATTTT.